This T cell receptor (beta chain) was identified during a study of response to subunit inactivated influenza vaccine. Overall study results and limits: Few additional T cells are recruited per seasonal influenza vaccination, authors suggested.

Each CDR3 protein is one row after TCRdb ran MiXCR on the RT-PCR reads. The table shows about 780,000 distinct CDR3 sequences, with about 18% occurring only once. This clonotype has just a few counts. Antigen specificity is unknown. Looked up from germline, CDR1 is SGDLS and CDR2 is YYNGEE. Trimming removed 0 bases from V and 7 bases from J, with 14 bases in between. CDR3 length: 15 residues. The chain joins TRBV9 to TRBJ2-1; D remains unclear. The source is a man between 45 and 60 years old who received an inactivated influenza vaccine. Sample: PBMCs from blood, taken 4 to 6 days after vaccination. The CDR3 loop reads CASSVGVQARNEQFF. In nucleotides, the CDR3 is TGTGCCAGCAGCGTAGGGGTGCAGGCTCGGAATGAGCAGTTCTTC.